This entry lists 26 T cell receptor beta chains sequenced from one sample in a study of T-cell reconstitution after alpha-beta-depleted transplantation in children. A TCRbeta library incorporating unique molecular identifiers was prepared. MiXCR was run by TCRdb on the PCR reads, yielding one entry per CDR3 protein. The sample carries about half a million distinct CDR3 sequences, approximately 12% recorded once. Source: PBMCs from the stem cell graft donor, taken from the stem cell graft. These receptor sequences come from a human donor who donated a stem cell graft to a child with combined immunodeficiency.

This clonotype was detected ten times or more. The J gene is TRBJ1-6, the V gene TRBV7-2; the D gene is possibly TRBD1 (6 bases). The germline CDR1 and CDR2 sequences are SGHTA and FQGNSA. The V and J ends lost 2 bases and 7 bases respectively, with 18 bases between them. The CDR3 length is 17 residues. CDR3 region: CASSLPSYRAPNSPLHF. CDR3 bases: TGTGCCAGCAGCTTACCCTCATACAGGGCTCCCAATTCACCCCTCCACTTT.

The chain employs TRBV4-3 and TRBJ2-1; D is possibly TRBD2 (5 bases). In germline, CDR1 is LGHNA, CDR2 YSLEER. This CDR3 comprises 16 residues. Between the trimmed V and J ends, which lost 3 bases and 0 bases, there was a span of 12 bases. The CDR3 reads CASSQGSGSSYNEQFF. The CDR3 DNA is TGCGCCAGCAGCCAGGGGAGCGGTAGCTCCTACAATGAGCAGTTCTTC.

In this sample, this clonotype turned up a few times. The rearrangement links TRBV12-3 or TRBV12-4 to TRBJ2-1, with D possibly called TRBD1 or TRBD2 (5 bases each). The ends were cut back, 2 bases at V and 2 bases at J, with 7 bases in the middle. There are 14 residues in the CDR3. CDR3: CASSLKGPYNEQFF. DNA for the CDR3: TGTGCCAGCAGTTTAAAGGGACCCTACAATGAGCAGTTCTTC.

Ten or more counts support this clonotype. V gene TRBV24-1 combines with J gene TRBJ2-1, with a tentative D call TRBD1 (5 bases). Per the germline V gene, CDR1 is KGHDR and CDR2 is SFDVKD. V lost 9 bases to trimming and J lost 4 bases, with 12 bases between them. This CDR3 comprises 13 residues. DNA for the CDR3: TGTGCCACCTCGCGACAGAGATACAATGAGCAGTTCTTC. Amino acids: CATSRQRYNEQFF.

This clonotype showed up many times. The rearrangement joins TRBV16 to TRBJ1-4; the match to TRBD1 covers 10 bases. V was pared by 3 bases and J by 0 bases, with 4 bases of the junction left unmatched. The CDR3 is 17 residues long. Germline V lookup: CDR1 KGHSY, CDR2 FQNENV. CDR3 bases: TGTGCCAGCAGCCACGACAGGGGGCCTTCAACTAATGAAAAACTGTTTTTT. This sequence encodes CASSHDRGPSTNEKLFF.

This clonotype was seen a handful of times. This chain joins TRBV20-1 and TRBJ2-3; 9 nucleotides agree with TRBD2. There are 18 residues in the CDR3. From germline, CDR1 is DFQATT and CDR2 SNEGSKA (reference sequence). Trimming removed 0 bases from V and 2 bases from J; junction bases left unmatched: 12. CDR3 region: CSARDPVASGIVTDTQYF. Here the CDR3 DNA reads TGCAGTGCTAGAGATCCCGTGGCTAGCGGGATAGTCACAGATACGCAGTATTTT.

This clonotype was observed a handful of times. As DNA, the CDR3 is TGTGCCAGCAGCTTAAGCGGGAGTCTTAACAATGAGCAGTTCTTC. Protein product: CASSLSGSLNNEQFF. The chain has TRBV7-6 and TRBJ2-1; 8 nucleotides agree with TRBD2. The CDR3 is 15 amino acids. After removal of 2 bases from V and 5 bases from J, the junction contained 5 bases not matched to a gene. Germline CDR1 SGHVS, CDR2 FNYEAQ.

There are many counts of this clonotype. V is TRBV20-1 and J is TRBJ2-2; 8 bases line up with TRBD2. The CDR3 totals 14 residues. The V gene end was trimmed by 5 bases and the J gene end by 8 bases; junction bases not matched to a gene: 10. Germline V gene lookup returns CDR1 DFQATT and CDR2 SNEGSKA (reference sequence). The CDR3 here is CSAGGGRPAGELFF. The CDR3 coding sequence is TGCAGTGCTGGCGGGGGGCGGCCCGCGGGGGAGCTGTTTTTT.

The table lists this clonotype with a few counts. V and J are TRBV2 and TRBJ2-4, with TRBD1 matching over 12 bases. The CDR3 has 16 residues. The ends lost 6 bases at V and 6 bases at J; junction bases unmatched: 9. Germline V gene data show CDR1 as SNHLY and CDR2 as FYNNEI. The CDR3 sequence: CASRPLPGQGANIQYF. CDR3 nucleotides: TGTGCCAGCAGACCGCTCCCGGGACAGGGGGCAAACATTCAGTACTTC.

This clonotype came up once. The chain uses TRBV5-4 and TRBJ1-2; no clear D gene. Looked up from germline, CDR1 is SGHNT and CDR2 is YYREEE (reference sequence). The CDR3 has 13 residues. V was cut by 9 bases and J by 3 bases, with 15 bases left in between. DNA for the CDR3: TGTGCCATGAGCAGGCGGGAGTACTATGGCTACACCTTC. This gives the protein CAMSRREYYGYTF.

This clonotype has a handful of counts. The J gene is TRBJ2-3, the V gene TRBV6-1, with 8 bases identical to TRBD1. Germline loops: CDR1 MNHNS, CDR2 SASEGT. The CDR3 has 15 residues. Trimming took 1 base from V and 4 from J; bases not matched to a gene: 4. The chain's CDR3 is CASSEESGGADTQYF. The CDR3 DNA reads as TGTGCCAGCAGTGAAGAGTCAGGGGGCGCAGATACGCAGTATTTT.

The chain carries TRBV5-1 and TRBJ2-2, with 9 bases matching TRBD2. Germline CDR1 reads SGHRS; CDR2 reads YFSETQ. The CDR3 is made up of 16 amino acids. Losses at the gene ends were 0 bases for V and 6 bases for J; bases not matched to a gene: 6. The CDR3 region is CASSLDISGRPGELFF. The CDR3 DNA sequence: TGCGCCAGCAGCTTGGATATTAGCGGGAGACCCGGGGAGCTGTTTTTT. The full variable domain, in which reference TRBV5-1 and TRBJ2-2 provide the parts outside the CDR3, is KAGVTQTPRYLIKTRGQQVTLSCSPISGHRSVSWYQQTPGQGLQFLFEYFSETQRNKGNFPGRFSGRQFSNSRSEMNVSTLELGDSALYLCASSLDISGRPGELFFGEGSRLTVL.

This clonotype occurred many times. The CDR3 is CASSLAPGTGYEAFF. The CDR3 region has the DNA TGTGCCAGCAGCTTAGCGCCCGGGACAGGCTATGAAGCTTTCTTT. The V gene is TRBV7-2, the J gene TRBJ1-1; 8 nucleotides match TRBD1. This CDR3 spans 15 amino acids. Germline V gene lookup returns CDR1 SGHTA and CDR2 FQGNSA. Trimming removed 0 bases from V and 7 bases from J; junction bases left unmatched: 7. The full variable domain, with the rest looked up from reference TRBV7-2 and TRBJ1-1, is GAGVSQSPSNKVTEKGKDVELRCDPISGHTALYWYRQSLGQGLEFLIYFQGNSAPDKSGLPSDRFSAERTGGSVSTLTIQRTQQEDSAVYLCASSLAPGTGYEAFFGQGTRLTVV.

About this clonotype: Possible read error: a much larger clone is one base away. The chain uses TRBV5-1 and TRBJ2-7; D is possibly TRBD1 (6 bases). Germline CDR1 reads SGHRS; CDR2 reads YFSETQ. V lost 4 bases, J lost 5 bases, and 10 bases lay in between. The CDR3 consists of 12 residues. The CDR3 loop reads CASSPWGHEQYF. In nucleotides, the CDR3 is TGCGCCAGCAGCCCCTGGGGGCACGAGCAGTACTTC.

This clonotype was seen more than once but under ten times. The chain joins TRBV7-2 to TRBJ2-7, with D perhaps being TRBD1 or TRBD2 (5 bases each). Between the trimmed V and J ends, which lost 0 bases and 3 bases, there was a span of 9 bases. This CDR3 has 14 amino acids. Germline V gene data show CDR1 as SGHTA and CDR2 as FQGNSA. The CDR3 DNA sequence: TGTGCCAGCAGCTTAGCGGGGGATGTCTACGAGCAGTACTTC. Its translation is CASSLAGDVYEQYF. The whole variable domain, filled in from reference TRBV7-2 and TRBJ2-7, reads GAGVSQSPSNKVTEKGKDVELRCDPISGHTALYWYRQSLGQGLEFLIYFQGNSAPDKSGLPSDRFSAERTGGSVSTLTIQRTQQEDSAVYLCASSLAGDVYEQYFGPGTRLTVT.

This clonotype was observed a few times. This rearrangement joins TRBV20-1 to TRBJ2-5; maybe TRBD2 (5 bases). The V gene's germline CDR1 is DFQATT and CDR2 SNEGSKA (reference sequence). V was pared by 0 bases and J by 1 base, with 9 bases between. This CDR3 has 14 amino acids. CDR3 sequence (DNA): TGCAGTGCTAGAGATGAAAGCGGCCAAGAGACCCAGTACTTC. Its protein product is CSARDESGQETQYF.

The rearrangement uses TRBV9 and TRBJ2-1; 9 positions match TRBD1. This CDR3 comprises 17 residues. CDR1 is SGDLS and CDR2 is YYNGEE in the germline V gene. Unmatched junction bases numbered 8, after V lost 3 bases and J lost 1 base. The CDR3 DNA sequence: TGTGCCAGCAGCGCTTCTTGGACAGGGGAATCCTACAATGAGCAGTTCTTC. Translation gives CASSASWTGESYNEQFF.

This clonotype turned up a few times. CDR3 in DNA: TGCGCCAGCAGCTTGGGCCGGGACAAAAAAACCATCAATGAGCAGTTCTTC. Residues: CASSLGRDKKTINEQFF. The chain joins TRBV5-1 to TRBJ2-1; a possible D gene is TRBD1 (6 bases). Per germline, CDR1 SGHRS and CDR2 YFSETQ. This CDR3 has 17 amino acids. Between the trimmed V and J ends, which lost 0 bases and 6 bases, there was a span of 19 bases.

The chain is built from TRBV7-3 and TRBJ2-7; D gene uncertain. Germline V gene data show CDR1 as SGHTA and CDR2 as FQGTGA. There are 15 residues in the CDR3. The germline V and J ends were trimmed by 5 bases and 5 bases, with 19 bases remaining between them. In nucleotides, the CDR3 is TGTGCCAGCAGCCCCGGCCCCCCTTTCCTCCACGAGCAGTACTTC. Its protein is CASSPGPPFLHEQYF.

This clonotype occurred a few times. Here the CDR3 reads CASSLGLIGMGPDEQYF. The CDR3 coding sequence is TGTGCCAGCAGCTTAGGGTTGATCGGGATGGGACCTGACGAGCAGTACTTC. The chain carries TRBV7-9 and TRBJ2-7; D possibly uses TRBD1 or TRBD2 (5 bases each). The germline V gene encodes CDR1 SEHNR and CDR2 FQNEAQ (reference sequence). Trimming removed 1 base at V and 5 bases at J, with 21 bases between. The length of the CDR3 is 17 residues.

This clonotype was detected ten times or more. The chain is built from TRBV10-3 and TRBJ2-4; 16 nucleotides agree with TRBD2. J lost 8 bases, V lost 3 bases, and 1 base had no gene match. Per germline, CDR1 ENHRY and CDR2 SYGVKD. The CDR3 runs to 15 residues. The CDR3 bases are TGTGCCATCAGTGAAGGGACTAGCGGGAGGGACATTCAGTACTTC. It translates to CAISEGTSGRDIQYF.

The rearrangement uses TRBV6-1 and TRBJ2-7; 9 bases agree with TRBD1. The trim removed 2 bases at V and 6 bases at J, leaving 11 bases unmatched. The V gene's germline CDR1 is MNHNS and CDR2 SASEGT. There are 16 residues in the CDR3. DNA for the CDR3: TGTGCCAGCAGTGAAAGGTTGGGACAGGGATGGGGCGAGCAGTACTTC. It is translated as CASSERLGQGWGEQYF.

The sample holds a few counts of this clonotype. The chain joins TRBV29-1 to TRBJ2-7; 12 nucleotides line up with TRBD2. The CDR3 has 17 residues. Trimming removed 6 bases from V and 0 bases from J; junction bases left unmatched: 12. Germline values: CDR1 SQVTM, CDR2 ANQGSEA. The CDR3 region has the DNA TGCAGCGTACGAAGGGGGTGGACTAGCGGGGACTCCTACGAGCAGTACTTC. Amino acid sequence: CSVRRGWTSGDSYEQYF.

This clonotype was seen at least ten times. The V and J genes are TRBV2 and TRBJ2-7; D tentatively reads TRBD1 or TRBD2 (6 bases each). The germline gives CDR1 SNHLY, CDR2 FYNNEI. Trimming cost V 5 bases and J 2 bases, with 13 bases left between them. The CDR3 has 14 amino acids. The CDR3 region is CASSRRGATYEQYF. CDR3 bases: TGTGCCAGCAGTCGGAGGGGGGCTACCTACGAGCAGTACTTC.

This clonotype has more than one count but fewer than ten. This chain connects TRBV2 to TRBJ2-7; TRBD1 might be the D (6 bases). With 1 base removed from V and 7 bases from J, the gap between germline ends came to 11 bases. Germline loops: CDR1 SNHLY, CDR2 FYNNEI. The CDR3 has 13 residues. The CDR3 nucleotides read TGTGCCAGCAGTGAAGGAGGGGGAAGGGAGCAGTACTTC. Amino acid sequence: CASSEGGGREQYF.

Ten or more counts support this clonotype. The chain links TRBV9 to TRBJ2-7, with D maybe TRBD2 (6 bases). With 0 bases removed from V and 4 bases from J, the gap between germline ends came to 14 bases. This CDR3 is 15 amino acids long. From germline, CDR1 is SGDLS and CDR2 YYNGEE. The CDR3 DNA follows: TGTGCCAGCAGCGTAGCCGGGGGTGTGGGTTACGAGCAGTACTTC. This translates into CASSVAGGVGYEQYF. Looking up the rest from reference TRBV9 and TRBJ2-7 gives the full variable domain: DSGVTQTPKHLITATGQRVTLRCSPRSGDLSVYWYQQSLDQGLQFLIQYYNGEERAKGNILERFSAQQFPDLHSELNLSSLELGDSALYFCASSVAGGVGYEQYFGPGTRLTVT.